A single sample is the source of the 18 T cell receptor beta chains below, sequenced in a study of blood T cell repertoires in COVID-19. Assay: immunoSEQ multiplex PCR; the TCRdb copy retains only in-frame clones and omits some. The sample comprises 450,000 to 500,000 clones, 70% to 90% of which are singletons, and roughly 3.2% rests with the top ten. Input material: peripheral blood. The receptor source for this set is a human donor in a cohort sampled during active COVID-19.

CDR3 residues: CASSPGQGRGYTF. The CDR3 DNA is TGTGCCAGCAGTCCCGGACAGGGGCGAGGCTACACCTTC. This chain uses TRBV12-3 or TRBV12-4 with TRBJ1-2; TRBD1 matches 9 bases. V shed 5 bases, J shed 8 bases, and the junction held 6 bases outside the gene matches. This CDR3 is 13 amino acids long.

The CDR3 coding sequence is TGTGCCAGCCGTCTAGCGGGAGTCAACGAGCAGTACTTC. Its protein product is CASRLAGVNEQYF. V is TRBV14 and J is TRBJ2-7; 10 bases fit TRBD2. Germline loops: CDR1 SGHDN, CDR2 FVKESK. The CDR3 loop spans 13 amino acids. V dropped 8 bases and J dropped 5; count of bases not matched to a gene: 6.

CDR3 in DNA: TGCGCCAGCAGCTTATCAGGGGCCGGAGAGACCCAGTACTTC. It is translated as CASSLSGAGETQYF. V gene TRBV5-1 combines with J gene TRBJ2-5; weak D call: TRBD1 (6 bases). This CDR3 region has 14 residues. Between the trimmed V and J ends, which lost 2 bases and 4 bases, there was a span of 12 bases. Germline V gene lookup returns CDR1 SGHRS and CDR2 YFSETQ.

This chain joins TRBV3-1 (or the pseudogene TRBV3-2) and TRBJ1-2; 7 bases fit TRBD1. The CDR3 totals 16 residues. Germline lookup yields CDR1 LGHDT and CDR2 YNNKEL (reference sequence). The V and J ends lost 3 bases and 5 bases, in that order; junction bases with no gene match: 12. This CDR3 is CASSQMPSTGLYGYTF. CDR3 sequence (DNA): TGTGCCAGCAGCCAGATGCCATCGACAGGGCTTTATGGCTACACCTTC.

This chain links TRBV4-1 with TRBJ1-2; TRBD1 is a possible D gene (5 bases). The CDR3 has 17 amino acids. Germline CDR1 is MGHRA and CDR2 is YSYEKL. V was cut by 0 bases and J by 7 bases, with 21 bases left in between. The CDR3 nucleotides are TGCGCCAGCAGCCAAGATCGACGCGGGGGAGCGGATTTTGGCTACACCTTC. Translating it yields CASSQDRRGGADFGYTF.

The chain combines TRBV30 with TRBJ2-7; TRBD2 matches 7 bases. CDR1 is GTSNPN, CDR2 SVGIG, per germline (reference sequence). J lost 5 bases, V lost 3 bases, and 7 bases had no gene match. CDR3 length: 13 residues. The CDR3 loop is CAWSRLAGNEQYF. As DNA, the CDR3 is TGTGCCTGGAGCAGACTAGCTGGCAACGAGCAGTACTTC.

The chain employs TRBV6-2 or TRBV6-3 and TRBJ2-7; tentatively, D is TRBD1 (6 bases). The germline V gene has CDR1 MNHEY and CDR2 SVGEGT. Deletions cut 6 bases from V and 2 bases from J, with 14 bases between. This CDR3 has 14 residues. The CDR3 sequence: CASSITGHPYEQYF. For the CDR3, the DNA is TGTGCCAGCAGCATAACGGGACATCCCTACGAGCAGTACTTC.

V and J are TRBV29-1 and TRBJ2-1; 9 bases align to TRBD2. The length of the CDR3 is 13 residues. CDR1 is SQVTM and CDR2 is ANQGSEA in the germline V gene. Losses at the gene ends were 7 bases for V and 8 bases for J; bases not matched to a gene: 9. The CDR3 loop is CSGGLAVRDEQFF. Here the CDR3 DNA reads TGCAGCGGGGGACTAGCAGTAAGGGATGAGCAGTTCTTC.

CDR3 protein: CASSQDLGRREARNIQYF. CDR3 DNA: TGCGCCAGCAGCCAAGATTTGGGGCGGCGGGAGGCGAGAAACATTCAGTACTTC. This chain links TRBV4-3 with TRBJ2-4; 8 bases are shared with TRBD2. Trimming removed 0 bases from V and 6 bases from J; junction bases left unmatched: 13. CDR1 and CDR2 (germline): LGHNA, YSLEER. The CDR3 is 18 residues long.

The chain links TRBV4-1 to TRBJ2-1; 13 nucleotides line up with TRBD2. The V gene end was trimmed by 4 bases and the J gene end by 3 bases; junction bases not matched to a gene: 15. Germline V gives CDR1 MGHRA, CDR2 YSYEKL. This CDR3 region has 20 residues. CDR3 DNA: TGCGCCAGCAGCCGCTTCGGACTAGCGGGAGAAGCTCCCAACTACAATGAGCAGTTCTTC. Protein product: CASSRFGLAGEAPNYNEQFF.

The chain is built from TRBV30 and TRBJ2-3; possible D gene TRBD1, 6 bases. The CDR3 is 12 residues long. The germline V gene has CDR1 GTSNPN and CDR2 SVGIG (reference sequence). Between the trimmed V and J ends, which lost 7 bases and 3 bases, there was a span of 11 bases. The CDR3 region has the DNA TGTGCCTTCCAGACAGGAACAGATACGCAGTATTTT. It yields the protein CAFQTGTDTQYF.

This CDR3 reads CASSPGTGATGELFF. CDR3 DNA: TGTGCCAGCAGCCCCGGGACAGGGGCCACCGGGGAGCTGTTTTTT. This chain connects TRBV5-6 to TRBJ2-2, with 10 bases identical to TRBD1. Trimming at V came to 4 bases and at J to 4 bases, leaving 4 bases not matched to a gene. From germline, CDR1 is SGHDT and CDR2 YYEEEE. This CDR3 spans 15 amino acids.

J is TRBJ2-1 and V is TRBV19; no clear D gene. Trimming pared 5 bases from V and 5 bases from J, leaving 10 bases between. CDR1 and CDR2 (germline): LNHDA, SQIVND (reference sequence). CDR3 size: 13 residues. The CDR3 sequence: CASSLSHNNEQFF. The CDR3 bases are TGTGCCAGTAGTTTATCCCACAACAATGAGCAGTTCTTC.

The chain joins TRBV5-1 to TRBJ2-2; D ambiguous. Germline CDR1 SGHRS, CDR2 YFSETQ. V lost 2 bases to trimming and J lost 0 bases, with 5 bases between them. The CDR3 loop spans 14 amino acids. This chain's CDR3 is CASSLTPNTGELFF. In DNA, the CDR3 is TGCGCCAGCAGCTTAACTCCGAACACCGGGGAGCTGTTTTTT.

Regarding this clone: This clone may be a read error of a much larger clone one base away. Other DNA sequences in this specimen translate into the identical CDR3. The chain recombines TRBV7-3 with TRBJ1-2; 8 bases line up with TRBD1. The length of the CDR3 is 13 residues. Losses at the gene ends were 5 bases for V and 5 bases for J; bases not matched to a gene: 4. Germline V lookup: CDR1 SGHTA, CDR2 FQGTGA. CDR3 in amino acids: CASSPQGEYGYTF. The DNA for the CDR3 is TGTGCCAGCAGCCCACAGGGGGAGTATGGCTACACCTTC.

The chain carries TRBV5-5 and TRBJ2-7; D may be TRBD1 (5 bases). Germline loops: CDR1 SGHKS, CDR2 YYEKEE (reference sequence). This CDR3 spans 13 amino acids. Trimming left V 4 bases short and J 0 bases short, with 8 bases between. The CDR3 DNA is TGTGCCAGCAGCCGGCAGGGCTCCTACGAGCAGTACTTC. Translation: CASSRQGSYEQYF.

The chain has TRBV6-2 or TRBV6-3 and TRBJ1-1; D gene ambiguous. The ends were cut back, 2 bases at V and 5 bases at J, with 12 bases in the middle. The CDR3 extends over 14 amino acids. Germline-derived CDR1 and CDR2 are MNHEY and SVGEGT. CDR3 DNA: TGTGCCAGCAGTTACCAGGTCCCTGGTACTGAAGCTTTCTTT. Its protein is CASSYQVPGTEAFF.

The V gene is TRBV19, the J gene TRBJ1-4; unclear D gene. V was cut by 8 bases and J by 0 bases, with 10 bases left in between. The CDR3 extends over 14 amino acids. Germline V gene lookup returns CDR1 LNHDA and CDR2 SQIVND (reference sequence). The CDR3 reads CASGVRATNEKLFF. The CDR3 DNA reads as TGTGCCAGTGGAGTGAGGGCAACTAATGAAAAACTGTTTTTT.